This T cell receptor (beta chain) was identified in a study of CD8+CD57+ T cells in acquired aplastic anemia. Across the whole study: DNA from sorted CD4+ and CD8+ cells averaged roughly 3.2 ug.

It was genomic DNA that served as the template for profiling TCR beta VDJ and CDR3. TCRdb re-called the reads through MiXCR, storing one row per CDR3 protein. In the table there are roughly 260,000 distinct CDR3 sequences, around half of which are singletons. The CDR3 consists of 12 residues. Germline V gives CDR1 LNHNV, CDR2 YYDKDF (reference sequence). Trimming took 0 bases from V and 14 from J, leaving 13 bases between them. Comment on this clonotype: The target antigen is unknown.

Study findings and constraints: Under 35 was the count of CD8+ CDR3 sequences that patients shared with controls.

Flow cytometry had shown expanded CD8+CD57+ cells in the patients chosen for sequencing. Each patient carried a diagnosis of severe acquired aplastic anemia. At the time of blood sampling, patients had not yet received any therapy. The clonotype originates from a human donor with aplastic anemia. The sequenced sample consisted of sorted CD4+, CD8+, or CD8+CD57+ T cells (not recorded which) from PBMCs. The rearrangement uses TRBV15 and TRBJ1-2; D ambiguous. Here the CDR3 DNA reads TGTGCCACCAGCAGAGATCATTTAGTCAAGACCTTC. This translates into CATSRDHLVKTF.